This T cell receptor (beta chain) derives from a study of shared clonotypes between healthy human individuals. For the study at large: Researchers assigned three CD4 naive, three CD4 memory, two CD8 naive and one CD8 memory plate to each donor.

V lost 6 bases to trimming and J lost 4 bases; unmatched junction nucleotides: 3. Germline V gene lookup returns CDR1 MNHEY and CDR2 SVGAGI. The length of the CDR3 is 13 residues. Broader study findings: Sampling covered nothing but blood. Tissue TCR repertoires likely differ from those found in blood.

Cells designated naive CD8 were CD45RO-negative and were positively selected for CCR7, with terminally differentiated effector memory CD45RA+ cells excluded. Concerning this clone itself: The antigen remains undetermined. Other DNA sequences from this sample encode an identical CDR3 as well.

Using immunoSEQ multiplex PCR, the repertoire was profiled, and TCRdb retains in-frame clones only, with some absent. The sample consists of some 2.1 million clones, over 85% of them appearing once. Specimen: naive CD8+ T cells sorted from blood. The TCR sequence derives from a man aged 18 to 29 in good health. The chain uses TRBV6-5 and TRBJ1-1, with 9 positions matching TRBD1. In nucleotides, the CDR3 is TGTGCCAGCAGCCTGACAGGGGGCACTGAAGCTTTCTTT. It translates to CASSLTGGTEAFF.